This entry describes one T cell receptor beta chain. The data stem from a study of blood T cell repertoires in COVID-19. Across the study: The origin of the acute and convalescent COVID-19 samples was the United States, Italy and Spain. T cells, B-cell-depleted T cells, or PBMCs supplied cDNA or gDNA.

CDR1 and CDR2 (germline): SGHTA, FQGTGA. The CDR3 has 18 residues. V was pared by 4 bases and J by 2 bases, with 8 bases of the junction left unmatched. Assay used: immunoSEQ multiplex PCR; TCRdb lists only in-frame clones, some missing. This table has 100,000 to 150,000 clones, about 82% appearing once. Sequenced sample: peripheral blood. The receptor was derived from a man aged 55-75 years with active or convalescent COVID-19. This rearrangement joins TRBV7-3 to TRBJ2-2; 12 bases agree with TRBD1. The CDR3 DNA reads TGTGCCAGCAGCTCAATAGGGACAGGGGGCGTCAACACCGGGGAGCTGTTTTTT. This gives the protein CASSSIGTGGVNTGELFF.